This TCR beta chain appears in the sequencing data of a study of T cells in Graves' hyperthyroidism and ophthalmopathy. This clonotype came up a few times. The source of the PBMCs was 8 to 10 ml of fresh peripheral blood. Researchers took RNA transcripts and amplified the TCR beta CDR3 regions from them. The primer set for the first-round RT-PCR of the TCR CDR3 was HTBI. TCRdb redid the calling of the multiplex PCR reads with MiXCR, one entry per CDR3 protein. This sample yields around 300,000 distinct CDR3 sequences, of which approximately 19% are seen a single time; 39% belongs to the top ten. J lost 0 bases, V lost 0 bases, and 4 bases had no gene match. This CDR3 has 17 residues. Looked up from germline, CDR1 is LNHNV and CDR2 is YYDKDF (reference sequence).

The chain combines TRBV15 with TRBJ2-4, with 8 nucleotides matching TRBD2. The receptor was isolated from a man between 45 and 60 years old with Graves' ophthalmopathy. The sequencing input was blood. CDR3 residues: CATSRDLAGQAKNIQYF. In DNA form, the CDR3 reads TGTGCCACCAGCAGAGATCTAGCGGGCCAAGCCAAAAACATTCAGTACTTC.